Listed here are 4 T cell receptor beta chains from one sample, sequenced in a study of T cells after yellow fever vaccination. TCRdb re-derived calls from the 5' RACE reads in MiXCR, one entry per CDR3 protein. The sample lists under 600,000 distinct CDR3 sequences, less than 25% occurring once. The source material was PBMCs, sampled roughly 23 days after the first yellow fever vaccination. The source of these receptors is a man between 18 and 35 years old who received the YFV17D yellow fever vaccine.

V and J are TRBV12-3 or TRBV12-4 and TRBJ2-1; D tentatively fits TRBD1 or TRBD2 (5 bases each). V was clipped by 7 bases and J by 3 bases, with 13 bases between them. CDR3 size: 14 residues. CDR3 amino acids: CASTPGDRYNEQFF. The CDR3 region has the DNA TGTGCCAGCACCCCTGGGGACCGCTACAATGAGCAGTTCTTC.

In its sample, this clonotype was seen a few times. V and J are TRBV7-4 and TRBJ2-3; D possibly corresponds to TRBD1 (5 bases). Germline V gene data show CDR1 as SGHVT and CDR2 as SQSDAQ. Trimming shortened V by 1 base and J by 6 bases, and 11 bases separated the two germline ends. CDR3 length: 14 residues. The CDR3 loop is CASSLVGLADTQYF. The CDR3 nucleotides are TGTGCCAGCAGCTTAGTGGGGCTTGCGGATACGCAGTATTTT.

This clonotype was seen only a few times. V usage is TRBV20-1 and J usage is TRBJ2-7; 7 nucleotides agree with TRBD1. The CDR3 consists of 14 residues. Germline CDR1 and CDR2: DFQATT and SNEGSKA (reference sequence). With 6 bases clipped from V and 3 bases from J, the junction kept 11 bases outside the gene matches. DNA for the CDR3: TGCAGTGCGGATCGCCAGGGGGAAATCTACGAGCAGTACTTC. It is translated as CSADRQGEIYEQYF.

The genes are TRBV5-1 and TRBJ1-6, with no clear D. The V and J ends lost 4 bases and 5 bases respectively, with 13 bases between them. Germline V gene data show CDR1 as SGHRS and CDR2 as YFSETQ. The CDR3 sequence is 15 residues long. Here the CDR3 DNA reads TGCGCCAGCAGCGGAACTGGCAGTAATAATTCACCCCTCCACTTT. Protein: CASSGTGSNNSPLHF.